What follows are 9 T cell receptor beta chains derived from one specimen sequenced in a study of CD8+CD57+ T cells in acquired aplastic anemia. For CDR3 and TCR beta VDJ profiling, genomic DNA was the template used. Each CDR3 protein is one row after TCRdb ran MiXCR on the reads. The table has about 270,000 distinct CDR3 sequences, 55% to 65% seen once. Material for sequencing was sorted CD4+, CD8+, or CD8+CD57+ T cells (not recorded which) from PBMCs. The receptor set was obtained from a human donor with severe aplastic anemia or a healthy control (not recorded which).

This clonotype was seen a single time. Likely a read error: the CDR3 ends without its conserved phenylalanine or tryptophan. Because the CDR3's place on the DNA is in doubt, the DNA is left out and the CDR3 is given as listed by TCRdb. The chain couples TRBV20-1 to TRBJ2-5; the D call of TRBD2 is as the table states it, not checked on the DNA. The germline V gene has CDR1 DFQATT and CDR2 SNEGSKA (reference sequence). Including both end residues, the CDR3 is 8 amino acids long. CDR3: CSARDGTS.

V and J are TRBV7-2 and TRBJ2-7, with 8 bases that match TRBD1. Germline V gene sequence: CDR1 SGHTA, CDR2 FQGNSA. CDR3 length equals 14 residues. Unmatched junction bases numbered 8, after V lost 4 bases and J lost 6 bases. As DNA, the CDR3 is TGTGCCAGCAGCTCCTCGGACAGGGTTCCCGAGCAGTACTTC. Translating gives CASSSSDRVPEQYF.

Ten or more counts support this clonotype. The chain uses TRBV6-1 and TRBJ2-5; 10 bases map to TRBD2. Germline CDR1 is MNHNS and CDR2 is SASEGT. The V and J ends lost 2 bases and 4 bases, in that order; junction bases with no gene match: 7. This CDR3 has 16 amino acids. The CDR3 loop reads CASSELAGVLRETQYF. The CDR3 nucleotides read TGTGCCAGCAGTGAACTAGCGGGGGTGTTGCGAGAGACCCAGTACTTC.

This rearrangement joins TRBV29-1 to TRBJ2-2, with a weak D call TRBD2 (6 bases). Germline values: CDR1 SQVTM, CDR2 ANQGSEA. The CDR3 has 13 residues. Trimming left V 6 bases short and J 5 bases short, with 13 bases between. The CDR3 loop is CSVGLLRTGELFF. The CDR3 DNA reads TGCAGCGTGGGACTCCTCCGAACCGGGGAGCTGTTTTTT.

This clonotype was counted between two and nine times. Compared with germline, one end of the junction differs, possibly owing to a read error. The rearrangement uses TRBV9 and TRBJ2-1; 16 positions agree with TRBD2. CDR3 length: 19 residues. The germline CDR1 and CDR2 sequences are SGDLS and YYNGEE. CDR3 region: CASSVVRGTSGGGDNEQLF. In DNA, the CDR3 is TGTGCCAGCAGCGTAGTGCGCGGGACTAGCGGGGGGGGAGACAATGAGCAGCTCTTC.

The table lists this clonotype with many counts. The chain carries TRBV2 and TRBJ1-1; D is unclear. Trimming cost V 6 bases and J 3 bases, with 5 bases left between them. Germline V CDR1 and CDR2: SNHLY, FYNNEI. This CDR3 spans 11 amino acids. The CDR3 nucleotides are TGTGCCAGCAGGGGGTACACTGAAGCTTTCTTT. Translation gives CASRGYTEAFF.

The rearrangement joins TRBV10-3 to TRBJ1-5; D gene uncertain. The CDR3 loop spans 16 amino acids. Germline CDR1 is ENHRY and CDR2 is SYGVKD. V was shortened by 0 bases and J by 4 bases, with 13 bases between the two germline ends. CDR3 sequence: CAISESTRGGNQPQHF. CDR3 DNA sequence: TGTGCCATCAGTGAGTCGACGCGCGGTGGTAATCAGCCCCAGCATTTT.

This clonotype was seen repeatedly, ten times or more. CDR3 in DNA: TGTGCCAGCAACCGACAGGGGAACACTGAAGCTTTCTTT. Encoded protein: CASNRQGNTEAFF. This chain links TRBV6-1 with TRBJ1-1; 7 bases line up with TRBD1. V lost 7 bases, J lost 1 base, and 3 bases stayed unmatched. Germline V lookup: CDR1 MNHNS, CDR2 SASEGT. The CDR3 is 13 residues long.

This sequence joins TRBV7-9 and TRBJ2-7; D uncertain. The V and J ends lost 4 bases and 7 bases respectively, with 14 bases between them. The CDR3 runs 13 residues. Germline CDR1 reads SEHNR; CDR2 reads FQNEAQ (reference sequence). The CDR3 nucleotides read TGTGCCAGCAGCTCCGGCCACCTGTATGAGCAGTACTTC. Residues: CASSSGHLYEQYF.